This record covers a single TCR beta chain. Its specificity is not known. Trimming removed 2 bases from V and 7 bases from J; junction bases left unmatched: 3. The germline gives CDR1 SGDLS, CDR2 YYNGEE. The CDR3 runs 15 residues. This entry comes from a study of cytomegalovirus exposure and HLA in healthy donors. Study details: Unique TCRs from HLA-typed donors, about 78 million of them, were held in an early data release. Falling in the Caucasian-associated ancestry cluster were 80% to 90% of under 500 genotyped donors. Findings and limits, study-wide: A later analysis found most CMV-associated TCR beta chains apparently HLA-restricted. In an earlier analysis, about 87% or about 30%: the productive usage of most TCR beta V segments.

Amplification used 60 Vbeta primers and 13 Jbeta primers. Assay: immunoSEQ multiplex PCR; the TCRdb copy retains only in-frame clones and omits some. The sample shows fewer than 95,000 clones, 85% of them seen only once. V and J are TRBV9 and TRBJ2-1; 13 positions match TRBD2. The TCR sequence derives from a man aged 40-50 years in good health and CMV-seropositive. Sequenced input: PBMCs. The chain's CDR3 is CASSVLTSGRNEQFF. In DNA form, the CDR3 reads TGTGCCAGCAGCGTCCTGACTAGCGGGAGGAATGAGCAGTTCTTC.